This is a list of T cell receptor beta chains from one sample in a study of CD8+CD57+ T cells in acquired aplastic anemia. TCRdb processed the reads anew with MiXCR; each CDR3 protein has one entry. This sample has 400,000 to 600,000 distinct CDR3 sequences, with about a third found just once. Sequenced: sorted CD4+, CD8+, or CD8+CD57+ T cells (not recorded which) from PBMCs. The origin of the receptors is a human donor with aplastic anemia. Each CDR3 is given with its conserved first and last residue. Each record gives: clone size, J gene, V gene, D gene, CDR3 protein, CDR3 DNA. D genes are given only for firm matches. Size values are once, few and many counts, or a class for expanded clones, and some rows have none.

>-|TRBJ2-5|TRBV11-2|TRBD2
CASSLRRLAGGGEETQYF
TGTGCCAGCAGCTTAAGGCGACTAGCGGGAGGGGGGGAAGAGACCCAGTACTTC
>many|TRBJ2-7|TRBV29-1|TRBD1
CSVKTGAYEQYF
TGCAGCGTTAAGACAGGGGCCTACGAGCAGTACTTC
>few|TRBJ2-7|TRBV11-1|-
CASSPIVNDGLLPYEQYF
TGTGCCAGCAGCCCAATTGTCAACGACGGACTACTCCCCTACGAGCAGTACTTC
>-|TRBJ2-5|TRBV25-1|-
CASRDRAGLQETQYF
TGTGCCAGCAGAGATCGTGCCGGGCTCCAAGAGACCCAGTACTTC
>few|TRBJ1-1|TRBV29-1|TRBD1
CSVDGTGGGTEAFF
TGCAGCGTTGATGGGACAGGGGGCGGGACTGAAGCTTTCTTT
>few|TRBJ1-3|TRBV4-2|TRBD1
CASSPDREAGNTIYF
TGTGCCAGCAGCCCCGACAGGGAAGCTGGAAACACCATATATTTT
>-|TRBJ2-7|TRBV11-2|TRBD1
CASSNRGAGPYEQYF
TGTGCCAGCAGCAACAGGGGGGCGGGACCATACGAGCAGTACTTC
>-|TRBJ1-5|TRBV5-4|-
CASSFGGSYSNQPQHF
TGTGCCAGCAGCTTCGGGGGTTCCTATAGCAATCAGCCCCAGCATTTT
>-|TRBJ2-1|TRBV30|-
CAWTRDSSSYNEQFF
TGTGCCTGGACCAGAGACAGTTCCTCCTACAATGAGCAGTTCTTC
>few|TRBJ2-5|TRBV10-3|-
CASRTVTETQYF
TGTGCCAGCAGAACTGTGACCGAGACCCAGTACTTC
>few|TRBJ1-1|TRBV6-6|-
CASTDWGQGEAFF
TGTGCCAGCACCGATTGGGGGCAAGGTGAAGCTTTCTTT
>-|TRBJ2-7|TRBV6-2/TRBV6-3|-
CASSPDMRRAYEQYF
TGTGCCAGCAGTCCCGATATGAGGAGGGCCTACGAGCAGTACTTC
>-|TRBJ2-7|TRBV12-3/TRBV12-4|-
CASSPLASRGAEERAYEQYF
TGTGCCAGCAGTCCGTTGGCCTCGCGCGGGGCGGAGGAGCGCGCCTACGAGCAGTACTTC
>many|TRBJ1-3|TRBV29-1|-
CSVEEPRGTIYF
TGCAGCGTTGAAGAGCCACGGGGCACCATATATTTT
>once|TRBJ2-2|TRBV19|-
CATRRAGELFF
TGTGCCACCCGACGAGCCGGGGAGCTGTTTTTT
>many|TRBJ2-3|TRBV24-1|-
CATSATRGTDTQYF
TGTGCCACCAGTGCTACTCGGGGAACGGATACGCAGTATTTT
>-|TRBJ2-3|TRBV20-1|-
CSARAWDSTYDTQYF
TGCAGTGCTAGAGCTTGGGACTCTACTTACGATACGCAGTATTTT
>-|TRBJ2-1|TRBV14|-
CASSQVSGDDEQFF
TGTGCCAGCAGCCAAGTAAGTGGGGACGATGAGCAGTTCTTC
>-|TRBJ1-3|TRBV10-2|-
CASSAVGASGNTIYF
TGTGCCAGCAGTGCGGTTGGGGCCTCTGGAAACACCATATATTTT
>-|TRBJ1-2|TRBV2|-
CAINIRTYGYTF
TGTGCCATCAACATCCGGACGTATGGCTACACCTTC
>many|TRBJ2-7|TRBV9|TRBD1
CASSAQQGGYEQYF
TGTGCCAGCAGCGCCCAACAGGGGGGCTACGAGCAGTACTTC
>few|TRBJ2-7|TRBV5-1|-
CASSSGGQKDYEQYF
TGCGCCAGCAGCTCCGGTGGGCAGAAAGACTACGAGCAGTACTTC
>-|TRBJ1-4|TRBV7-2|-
CASSLVTTNEKLFF
TGTGCCAGCAGCTTAGTTACAACTAATGAAAAACTGTTTTTT
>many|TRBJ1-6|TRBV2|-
CASTGLGPLHF
TGTGCCAGTACAGGGTTGGGGCCCCTCCACTTT
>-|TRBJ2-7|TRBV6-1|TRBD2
CASSEPGGSDGYEQYF
TGTGCCAGCAGTGAGCCGGGCGGGAGCGATGGGTACGAGCAGTACTTC
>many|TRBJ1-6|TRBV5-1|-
CASSQWGGGDNSPLHF
TGCGCCAGCAGCCAATGGGGCGGGGGCGACAATTCACCCCTCCACTTT
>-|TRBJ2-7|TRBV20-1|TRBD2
CSASLAGVNEQYF
TGCAGTGCTAGCTTAGCGGGAGTAAACGAGCAGTACTTC
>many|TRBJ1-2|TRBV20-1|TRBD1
CSATSEGAYGYTF
TGCAGTGCAACCTCGGAGGGGGCCTATGGCTACACCTTC
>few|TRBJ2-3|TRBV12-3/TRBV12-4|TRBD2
CASSFSGGSDTQYF
TGTGCCAGCAGTTTTAGCGGGGGGTCGGATACGCAGTATTTT
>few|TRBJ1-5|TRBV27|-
CASSAQDQPQHF
TGTGCCAGCAGTGCCCAGGATCAGCCCCAGCATTTT
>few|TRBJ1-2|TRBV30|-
CAWSDGGGYTF
TGTGCCTGGAGTGATGGGGGTGGCTACACCTTC
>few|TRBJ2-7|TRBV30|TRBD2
CAWTSGSPEQYF
TGTGCCTGGACTAGCGGGAGTCCCGAGCAGTACTTC
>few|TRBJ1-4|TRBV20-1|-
CSASAALPNEKLFF
TGCAGTGCTAGTGCGGCCCTTCCAAATGAAAAACTGTTTTTT
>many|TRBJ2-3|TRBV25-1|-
CASSTTADTQYF
TGTGCCAGCAGTACTACAGCAGATACGCAGTATTTT
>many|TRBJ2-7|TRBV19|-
CASSIGAEPSYEQYF
TGTGCCAGTAGTATCGGTGCCGAGCCCTCCTACGAGCAGTACTTC
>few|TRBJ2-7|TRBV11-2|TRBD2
CASSPYSGGSPNEQYF
TGTGCCAGCAGCCCTTATAGCGGGGGGTCTCCCAACGAGCAGTACTTC
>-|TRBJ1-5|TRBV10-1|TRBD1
CASSRGQGDTQPQHF
TGTGCCAGCAGCAGGGGACAGGGGGATACTCAGCCCCAGCATTTT
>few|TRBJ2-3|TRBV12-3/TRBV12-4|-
CASSFSRRSTDTQYF
TGTGCCAGCAGTTTCAGTAGGAGAAGCACAGATACGCAGTATTTT
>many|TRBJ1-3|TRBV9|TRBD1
CASSAGGLGNTIYF
TGTGCCAGCAGCGCAGGGGGCCTTGGAAACACCATATATTTT
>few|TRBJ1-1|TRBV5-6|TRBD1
CASSGTEGTEAFF
TGTGCCAGCAGCGGGACAGAGGGGACTGAAGCTTTCTTT
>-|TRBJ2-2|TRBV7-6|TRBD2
CASSLGGGGTTGELFF
TGTGCCAGCAGCTTAGGAGGCGGGGGGACCACCGGGGAGCTGTTTTTT
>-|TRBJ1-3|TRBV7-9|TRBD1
CASSSDRANTIYF
TGTGCCAGCAGTTCGGACAGGGCTAACACCATATATTTT
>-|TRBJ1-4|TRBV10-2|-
CAGSRQINEKLLF
TGCGCCGGCAGCCGACAGATTAATGAAAAACTGCTTTTT
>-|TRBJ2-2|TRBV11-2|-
CASSLGLSARNTGELFF
TGTGCCAGCAGCTTAGGTTTGTCAGCCAGGAACACCGGGGAGCTGTTTTTT
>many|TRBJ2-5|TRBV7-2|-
CASSLADSQETQYF
TGTGCCAGCAGCTTAGCTGACAGCCAAGAGACCCAGTACTTC
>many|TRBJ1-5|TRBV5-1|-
CASSLNGQNQPQHF
TGCGCCAGCAGCTTGAATGGCCAGAATCAGCCCCAGCATTTT
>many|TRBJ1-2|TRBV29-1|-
CSVEGGNDGYTF
TGCAGCGTTGAAGGCGGGAATGATGGCTACACCTTC
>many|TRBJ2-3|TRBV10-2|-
CASRSAESTDTQYF
TGCGCCAGCAGATCAGCGGAGAGCACAGATACGCAGTATTTT
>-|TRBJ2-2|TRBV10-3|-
CASSDQSTGELFF
TGTGCCAGCAGTGATCAGTCCACCGGGGAGCTGTTTTTT
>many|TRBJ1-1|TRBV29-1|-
CSVVGHPMNTEAFF
TGCAGCGTTGTGGGACACCCAATGAACACTGAAGCTTTCTTT
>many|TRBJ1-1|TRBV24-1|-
CATSDNTGTEAFF
TGTGCCACCAGTGACAACACAGGGACTGAAGCTTTCTTT
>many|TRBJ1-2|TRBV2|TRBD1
CASTNPTGDGYTF
TGTGCCAGCACAAACCCCACAGGGGACGGCTACACCTTC